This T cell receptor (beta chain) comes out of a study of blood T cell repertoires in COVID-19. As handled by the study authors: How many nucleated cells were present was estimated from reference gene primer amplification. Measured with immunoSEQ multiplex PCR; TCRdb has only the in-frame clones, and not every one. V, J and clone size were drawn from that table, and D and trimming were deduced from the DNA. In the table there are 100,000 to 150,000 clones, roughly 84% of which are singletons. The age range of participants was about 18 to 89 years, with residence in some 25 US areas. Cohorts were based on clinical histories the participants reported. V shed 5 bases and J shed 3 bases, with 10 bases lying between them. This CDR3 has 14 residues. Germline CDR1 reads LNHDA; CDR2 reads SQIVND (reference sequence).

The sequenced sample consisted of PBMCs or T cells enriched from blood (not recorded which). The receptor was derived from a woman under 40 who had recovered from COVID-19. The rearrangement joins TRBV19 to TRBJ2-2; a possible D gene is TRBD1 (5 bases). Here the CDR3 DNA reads TGTGCCAGTAGTGTTACAGGTTACACCGGGGAGCTGTTTTTT. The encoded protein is CASSVTGYTGELFF.